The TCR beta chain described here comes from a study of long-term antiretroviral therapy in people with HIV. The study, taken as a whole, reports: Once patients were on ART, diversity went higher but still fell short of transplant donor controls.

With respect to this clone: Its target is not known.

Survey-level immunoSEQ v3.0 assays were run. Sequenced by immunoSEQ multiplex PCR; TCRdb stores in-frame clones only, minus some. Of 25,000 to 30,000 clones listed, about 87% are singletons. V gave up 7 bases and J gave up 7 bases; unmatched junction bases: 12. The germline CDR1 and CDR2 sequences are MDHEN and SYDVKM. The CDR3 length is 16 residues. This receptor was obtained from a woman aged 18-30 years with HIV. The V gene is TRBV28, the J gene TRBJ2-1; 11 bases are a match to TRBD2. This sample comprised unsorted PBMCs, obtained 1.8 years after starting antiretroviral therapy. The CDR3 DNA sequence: TGTGCCAGCACCCCGTGGCTAGCGGGAGGTCGGAATGAGCAGTTCTTC. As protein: CASTPWLAGGRNEQFF.